The TCR beta chain described here comes from a study of Graves' ophthalmopathy and Graves' hyperthyroidism. Germline CDR1 and CDR2: DFQATT and SNEGSKA (reference sequence). V was shortened by 3 bases and J by 6 bases, with 9 bases between the two germline ends. The CDR3 totals 11 residues. At least ten counts were recorded for this clonotype. Amplification from RNA transcripts yielded the TCR beta CDR3 regions. Following a first-round RT-PCR that used HTBI primers, a second-round multiplex PCR was carried out. TCRdb reprocessed the multiplex PCR reads with MiXCR, giving one entry per CDR3 protein. The sample lists 680,000 or so distinct CDR3 sequences, 20% to 25% seen once, with 7.1% in the top ten.

Material for sequencing was peripheral blood. V usage is TRBV20-1 and J usage is TRBJ2-7; TRBD1 might be the D (5 bases). The sequence was collected from a woman aged 18-35 years with stable Graves' hyperthyroidism. Some clones in this sample may be carry-over from other donors' samples. The CDR3 nucleotides are TGCAGTGCTAGTCAGGGATCCGAGCAGTACTTC. Its translation is CSASQGSEQYF.